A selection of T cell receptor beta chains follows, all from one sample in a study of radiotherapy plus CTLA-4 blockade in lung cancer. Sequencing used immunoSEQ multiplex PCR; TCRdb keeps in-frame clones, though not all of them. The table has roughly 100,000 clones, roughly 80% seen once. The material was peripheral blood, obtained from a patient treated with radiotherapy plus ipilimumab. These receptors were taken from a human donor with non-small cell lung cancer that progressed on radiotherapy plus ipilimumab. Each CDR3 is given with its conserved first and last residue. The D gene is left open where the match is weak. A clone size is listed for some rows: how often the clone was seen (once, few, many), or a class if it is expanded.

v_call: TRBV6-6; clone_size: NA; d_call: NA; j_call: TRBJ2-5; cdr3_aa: CASRGPSQETQYF; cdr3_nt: TGTGCCAGCCGGGGACCGAGCCAAGAGACCCAGTACTTC
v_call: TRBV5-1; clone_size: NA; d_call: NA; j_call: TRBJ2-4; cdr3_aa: CASSLGQLAKNIQYF; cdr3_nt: TGCGCCAGCAGCTTGGGACAGTTAGCCAAAAACATTCAGTACTTC
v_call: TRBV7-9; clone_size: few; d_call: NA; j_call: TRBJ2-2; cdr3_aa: CASSGKGGYTGELFF; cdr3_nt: TGTGCCAGCAGCGGTAAAGGGGGGTACACCGGGGAGCTGTTTTTT
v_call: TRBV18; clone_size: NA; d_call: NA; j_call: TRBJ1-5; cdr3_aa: CASSPGTDQPQHF; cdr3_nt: TGTGCCAGCTCACCCGGGACCGATCAGCCCCAGCATTTT
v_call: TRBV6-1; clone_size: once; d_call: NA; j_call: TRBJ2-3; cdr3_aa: CASRPLSTDTQYF; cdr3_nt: TGTGCCAGCAGGCCCTTGAGCACAGATACGCAGTATTTT
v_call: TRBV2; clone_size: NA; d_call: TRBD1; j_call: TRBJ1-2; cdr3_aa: CASSPRQGALEGYTF; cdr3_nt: TGTGCCAGCAGTCCCCGACAGGGGGCCTTGGAAGGCTACACCTTC
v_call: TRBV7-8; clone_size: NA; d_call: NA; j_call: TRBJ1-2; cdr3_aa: CAGRLGAGYTF; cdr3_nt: TGTGCCGGAAGATTGGGTGCTGGCTACACCTTC
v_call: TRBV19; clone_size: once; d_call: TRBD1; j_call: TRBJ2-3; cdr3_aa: CASSIQDRGPMDTQYF; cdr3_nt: TGTGCCAGTAGTATCCAGGACAGGGGGCCTATGGATACGCAGTATTTT
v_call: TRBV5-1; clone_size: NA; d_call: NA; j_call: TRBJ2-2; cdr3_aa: CASMTYANTGELFF; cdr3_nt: TGCGCCAGCATGACATACGCGAACACCGGGGAGCTGTTTTTT
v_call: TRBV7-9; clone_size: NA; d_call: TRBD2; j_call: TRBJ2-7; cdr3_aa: CASSFTSGNHEQYF; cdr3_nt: TGTGCCAGCAGCTTCACTAGCGGGAACCACGAGCAGTACTTC
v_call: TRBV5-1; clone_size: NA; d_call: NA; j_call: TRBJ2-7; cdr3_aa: CASSRDRTYEQYF; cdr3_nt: TGCGCCAGCAGCCGCGACAGAACCTACGAGCAGTACTTC
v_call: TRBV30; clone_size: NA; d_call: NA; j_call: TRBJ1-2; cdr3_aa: CAWSVDRLYGYTF; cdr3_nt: TGTGCCTGGAGTGTAGACAGACTATATGGCTACACCTTC
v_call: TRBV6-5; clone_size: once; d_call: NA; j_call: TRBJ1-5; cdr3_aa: CASSPGRNQPQHF; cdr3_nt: TGTGCCAGCAGTCCAGGGAGGAATCAGCCCCAGCATTTT
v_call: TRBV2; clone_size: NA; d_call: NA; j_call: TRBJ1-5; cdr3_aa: CASSTYGTNQPQHF; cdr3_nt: TGTGCCAGCAGCACCTACGGGACCAATCAGCCCCAGCATTTT
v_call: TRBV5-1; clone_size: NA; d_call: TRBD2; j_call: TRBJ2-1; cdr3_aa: CASSYSGTTKQFF; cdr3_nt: TGCGCCAGCAGCTATTCCGGGACTACGAAGCAGTTCTTC
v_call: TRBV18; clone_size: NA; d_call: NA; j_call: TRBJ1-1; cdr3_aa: CASSPRGMTGNTEAFF; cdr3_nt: TGTGCCAGCTCACCACGGGGCATGACCGGGAACACTGAAGCTTTCTTT
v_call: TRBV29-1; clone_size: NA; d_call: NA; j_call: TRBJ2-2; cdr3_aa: CSVEPQGKPGELFF; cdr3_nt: TGCAGCGTTGAGCCCCAGGGTAAACCCGGGGAGCTGTTTTTT
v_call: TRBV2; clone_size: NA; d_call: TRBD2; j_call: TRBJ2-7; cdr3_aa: CASRGSGSAYEQYF; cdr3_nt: TGTGCCAGCAGGGGGAGCGGGAGCGCCTACGAGCAGTACTTC
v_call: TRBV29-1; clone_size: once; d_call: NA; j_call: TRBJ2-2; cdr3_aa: CSVEGRHQNTGELFF; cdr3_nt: TGCAGCGTTGAGGGCAGGCACCAGAACACCGGGGAGCTGTTTTTT
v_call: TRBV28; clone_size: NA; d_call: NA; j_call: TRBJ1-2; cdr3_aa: CASSPASWRGYTF; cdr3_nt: TGTGCCAGCAGCCCCGCATCCTGGAGGGGCTACACCTTC
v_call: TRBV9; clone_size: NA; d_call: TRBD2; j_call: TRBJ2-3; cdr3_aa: CASSQSAGGPDTQYF; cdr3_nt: TGTGCCAGCAGCCAATCAGCGGGAGGGCCAGATACGCAGTATTTT
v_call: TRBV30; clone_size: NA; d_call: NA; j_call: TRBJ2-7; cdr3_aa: CAWNTGLGEQYF; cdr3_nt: TGTGCCTGGAACACAGGGTTAGGCGAGCAGTACTTC
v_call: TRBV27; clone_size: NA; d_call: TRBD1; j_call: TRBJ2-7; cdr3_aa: CASSPDRGTRLSHEQYF; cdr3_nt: TGTGCCAGCAGTCCGGACAGGGGGACCCGTTTATCCCACGAGCAGTACTTC
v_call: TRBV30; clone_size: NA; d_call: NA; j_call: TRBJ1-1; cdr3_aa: CAWGGGLGNTEAFF; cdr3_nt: TGTGCCTGGGGCGGGGGCCTGGGGAACACTGAAGCTTTCTTT
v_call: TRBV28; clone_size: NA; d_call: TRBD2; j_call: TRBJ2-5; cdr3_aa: CASREVQETQYF; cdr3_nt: TGTGCCAGCCGGGAGGTCCAAGAGACCCAGTACTTC
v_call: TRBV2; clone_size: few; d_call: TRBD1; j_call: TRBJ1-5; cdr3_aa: CASSVGQGVGQPQHF; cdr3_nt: TGTGCCAGCAGTGTTGGACAGGGGGTTGGGCAGCCCCAGCATTTT
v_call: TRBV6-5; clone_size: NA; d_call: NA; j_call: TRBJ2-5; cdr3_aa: CASSYSGETQYF; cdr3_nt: TGTGCCAGCAGTTACTCGGGTGAGACCCAGTACTTC
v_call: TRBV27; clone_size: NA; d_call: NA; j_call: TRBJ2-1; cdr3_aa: CASSLTDGSQFF; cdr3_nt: TGTGCCAGCAGTCTTACGGATGGAAGCCAGTTCTTC
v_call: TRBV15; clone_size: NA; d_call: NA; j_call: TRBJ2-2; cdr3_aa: CATSRGPGGELFF; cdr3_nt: TGTGCCACCAGCAGAGGTCCCGGCGGGGAGCTGTTTTTT
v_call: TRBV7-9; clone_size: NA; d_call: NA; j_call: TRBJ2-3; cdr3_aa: CASSLGDRAGTDTQYF; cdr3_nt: TGTGCCAGCAGCTTAGGGGACCGGGCGGGCACAGATACGCAGTATTTT
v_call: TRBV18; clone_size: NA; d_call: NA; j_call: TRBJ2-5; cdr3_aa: CASIIGETQYF; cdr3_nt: TGTGCCAGCATTATCGGAGAGACCCAGTACTTC